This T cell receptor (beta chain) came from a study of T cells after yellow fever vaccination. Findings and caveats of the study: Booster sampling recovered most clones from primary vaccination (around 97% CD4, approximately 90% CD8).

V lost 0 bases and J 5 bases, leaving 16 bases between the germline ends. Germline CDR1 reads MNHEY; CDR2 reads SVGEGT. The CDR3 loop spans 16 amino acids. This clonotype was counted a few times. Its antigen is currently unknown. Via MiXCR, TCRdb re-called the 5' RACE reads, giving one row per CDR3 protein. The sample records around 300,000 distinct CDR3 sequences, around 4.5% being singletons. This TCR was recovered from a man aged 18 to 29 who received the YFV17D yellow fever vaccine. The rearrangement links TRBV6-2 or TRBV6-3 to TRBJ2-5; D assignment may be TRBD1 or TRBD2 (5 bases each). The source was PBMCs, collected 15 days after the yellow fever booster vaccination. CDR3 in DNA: TGTGCCAGCAGTTACTCTGGGACCCTCCTCCGGGAGACCCAGTACTTC. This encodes CASSYSGTLLRETQYF.